The 26 T cell receptor beta chains below were found in one sample sequenced in a study of human T cells and chemical hapten exposure. Time point reported: patch test 1, 2 weeks after DPC sensitization. Noted treatment: therapeutic diphenylcyclopropenone sensitization with weekly scalp DPC. TCRdb re-called the RACE reads with MiXCR, one entry per CDR3 protein. The sample carries 60,000 to 80,000 distinct CDR3 sequences, 32% recorded once. Specimen: whole blood, collected in connection with sensitization to the hapten diphenylcyclopropenone (DPC). The receptor source for this set is a man in his forties with alopecia areata. Some clones in this sample may be carry-over from other donors' samples.

The chain links TRBV12-3 or TRBV12-4 to TRBJ2-5; 11 nucleotides line up with TRBD2. The V and J ends lost 6 bases and 3 bases, in that order; junction bases with no gene match: 6. CDR3 length: 15 amino acids. Here the CDR3 DNA reads TGTGCCAGCAGACTGACTAGCGGGATGAAAGAGACCCAGTACTTC. Translated, it gives CASRLTSGMKETQYF.

The rearrangement joins TRBV28 to TRBJ1-1; D gene uncertain. CDR1 and CDR2 (germline): MDHEN, SYDVKM. CDR3 length: 13 residues. The V end was cut by 3 bases, the J end by 6 bases, with 11 bases between. CDR3 loop: CASSFGQEAEAFF. In DNA, the CDR3 is TGTGCCAGCAGTTTCGGTCAGGAAGCTGAAGCTTTCTTT. Combining the CDR3 with reference TRBV28 and TRBJ1-1 gives the whole variable domain DVKVTQSSRYLVKRTGEKVFLECVQDMDHENMFWYRQDPGLGLRLIYFSYDVKMKEKGDIPEGYSVSREKKERFSLILESASTNQTSMYLCASSFGQEAEAFFGQGTRLTVV.

This sequence joins TRBV15 and TRBJ2-5, with TRBD1 matching over 8 bases. This CDR3 is 14 amino acids long. J lost 1 base, V lost 5 bases, and 3 bases had no gene match. The V gene's germline CDR1 is LNHNV and CDR2 YYDKDF (reference sequence). The DNA for the CDR3 is TGTGCCACCAGCGGAGGGACAGGCCAAGAGACCCAGTACTTC. Translated: CATSGGTGQETQYF.

This clonotype was recorded a few times. The CDR3 loop is CASSETGSLSYEQYF. The CDR3 coding sequence is TGCGCCAGCAGTGAGACAGGGTCCCTCTCCTACGAGCAGTACTTC. This chain links TRBV4-1 with TRBJ2-7, with 7 bases that match TRBD1. The CDR3 is 15 residues long. Germline V gene lookup returns CDR1 MGHRA and CDR2 YSYEKL. The trim removed 6 bases at V and 0 bases at J, leaving 8 bases unmatched.

The table lists this clonotype with a few counts. The V call is TRBV5-6, the J call TRBJ2-1, with TRBD2 matching 7 bases. Per germline, CDR1 SGHDT and CDR2 YYEEEE. V was clipped by 0 bases and J by 10 bases; unmatched bases: 13. The CDR3 is 16 residues long. CDR3 loop: CASSLGRGSPGREQFF. The CDR3 DNA sequence: TGTGCCAGCAGCTTGGGACGCGGGAGCCCGGGGAGGGAGCAGTTCTTC.

This clonotype was detected a few times. This chain connects TRBV15 to TRBJ2-1; TRBD2 is a possible D gene (6 bases). In germline, CDR1 is LNHNV, CDR2 YYDKDF (reference sequence). The CDR3 contains 12 residues. Trimming took off 8 bases at V and 8 bases at J, with 13 bases between the two ends. CDR3 coding DNA: TGTGCCACCGGTAGCGGCGTCGATGAGCAGTTCTTC. Its protein product is CATGSGVDEQFF.

This rearrangement joins TRBV24-1 to TRBJ2-3; D is perhaps TRBD1 (5 bases). V lost 7 bases and J lost 0, with 10 bases in between. Germline V CDR1 and CDR2: KGHDR, SFDVKD. The CDR3 sequence is 14 residues long. DNA of the CDR3: TGTGCCACCAGGGACACCCGCAGCACAGATACGCAGTATTTT. Encoded protein: CATRDTRSTDTQYF.

This clonotype occurred a few times. This rearrangement joins TRBV5-1 to TRBJ2-3; D is possibly TRBD1 (6 bases). Germline assignment: CDR1 SGHRS and CDR2 YFSETQ. The CDR3 length is 16 residues. Between the trimmed V and J ends, which lost 1 base and 0 bases, there was a span of 12 bases. CDR3 amino acids: CASSLLGTRSTDTQYF. In DNA, the CDR3 is TGCGCCAGCAGCTTGTTGGGGACACGGAGCACAGATACGCAGTATTTT.

The gene calls are TRBV7-2 and TRBJ2-3, with TRBD2 identical over 13 bases. The CDR3 has 19 amino acids. Trimming removed 0 bases from V and 1 base from J; junction bases left unmatched: 7. The germline CDR1 and CDR2 sequences are SGHTA and FQGNSA. The CDR3 region has the DNA TGTGCCAGCAGCTTAGCTATAACTAGCGGGAGGGGGGGCACAGATACGCAGTATTTT. Its translation: CASSLAITSGRGGTDTQYF.

The chain combines TRBV4-1 with TRBJ2-7, with a tentative D call TRBD1 (6 bases). CDR3 length: 15 residues. The germline CDR1 and CDR2 sequences are MGHRA and YSYEKL. V shed 0 bases and J shed 4 bases, with 13 bases lying between them. The CDR3: CASSQERGKRYEQYF. The CDR3 nucleotides read TGCGCCAGCAGCCAAGAAAGGGGGAAGAGATACGAGCAGTACTTC.

This clonotype was seen only a few times. The rearrangement joins TRBV12-3 or TRBV12-4 to TRBJ2-7, with TRBD1 matching over 7 bases. The CDR3 is made up of 14 amino acids. V gave up 6 bases and J gave up 0 bases; unmatched junction bases: 5. CDR3 sequence reads: CASSPGGVSYEQYF. CDR3 coding DNA: TGTGCCAGCAGCCCAGGGGGAGTCTCCTACGAGCAGTACTTC.

This clonotype was picked up a small number of times. This rearrangement joins TRBV27 to TRBJ1-1; D gene ambiguous. V was trimmed by 4 bases and J by 0 bases, leaving 6 bases between them. The germline gives CDR1 MNHEY, CDR2 SMNVEV (reference sequence). The CDR3 runs to 13 residues. This CDR3 is CASSSLVNTEAFF. In DNA, the CDR3 is TGTGCCAGCAGTTCACTCGTGAACACTGAAGCTTTCTTT.

This clonotype was counted between two and nine times. The CDR3 protein is CASSYQGTGNEKLFF. Written as DNA, the CDR3 is TGTGCCAGCAGTTACCAGGGGACCGGTAATGAAAAACTGTTTTTT. The rearrangement uses TRBV6-5 and TRBJ1-4; tentatively, D is TRBD1 (6 bases). The CDR3 consists of 15 residues. The ends were cut back, 2 bases at V and 4 bases at J, with 11 bases in the middle. Germline CDR1 reads MNHEY; CDR2 reads SVGAGI.

As regards this clonotype: The junction and the germline gene differ at one end; a read error may be behind it. The chain couples TRBV19 to TRBJ2-3; 10 bases match TRBD2. CDR3 length: 17 amino acids. The germline V gene encodes CDR1 LNHDA and CDR2 SQIVND (reference sequence). The chain's CDR3 is CASSIETGTSGTDTQYF. The CDR3 DNA reads TGTGCCAGCAGTATAGAGACCGGGACTAGCGGCACAGATACGCAGTATTTT.

This clonotype has only a few counts. The genes are TRBV12-3 or TRBV12-4 and TRBJ2-3, with D perhaps TRBD1 (6 bases). There are 14 residues in the CDR3. Trimming left V 5 bases short and J 0 bases short, with 9 bases between. The CDR3 DNA reads as TGTGCCAGCAGTGCCGACAGGAGCACAGATACGCAGTATTTT. Translation: CASSADRSTDTQYF.

The J gene is TRBJ1-2, the V gene TRBV5-1, with 7 bases identical to TRBD1. This CDR3 spans 14 amino acids. V lost 1 base and J lost 6; bases outside the gene matches: 6. Germline assignment: CDR1 SGHRS and CDR2 YFSETQ. The CDR3 protein is CASSLFQGDNGYTF. The DNA of the CDR3 is TGCGCCAGCAGCTTGTTCCAGGGGGATAATGGCTACACCTTC.

The V and J genes are TRBV20-1 and TRBJ2-5; 9 nucleotides align to TRBD1. In germline, CDR1 is DFQATT, CDR2 SNEGSKA (reference sequence). V gave up 6 bases and J gave up 9 bases; unmatched junction bases: 14. This CDR3 region has 14 residues. CDR3 bases: TGCAGTGCCGGGACCGGGCGGACAGGGGTGCCCCAGTACTTC. Its protein product is CSAGTGRTGVPQYF.

Only a few counts were recorded for this clonotype. The chain employs TRBV27 and TRBJ2-5; D might be TRBD2 (6 bases). CDR1 and CDR2 from the germline V gene are MNHEY and SMNVEV (reference sequence). Trimming left V 6 bases short and J 2 bases short, with 16 bases between. There are 15 residues in the CDR3. Here the CDR3 reads CASSLKGLRQETQYF. CDR3 in DNA: TGTGCCAGCAGCTTAAAGGGACTTAGACAAGAGACCCAGTACTTC.

This clonotype was seen more than once but under ten times. The chain carries TRBV2 and TRBJ1-1; no firm D call. Trimming stripped 3 bases from V and 2 bases from J, with 7 bases between. The germline CDR1 and CDR2 sequences are SNHLY and FYNNEI. The CDR3 runs to 13 residues. CDR3 in amino acids: CASSDDRNTEAFF. DNA for the CDR3: TGTGCCAGCAGTGACGATAGAAACACTGAAGCTTTCTTT. Full variable domain (outside the CDR3, taken from reference TRBV2 and TRBJ1-1): EPEVTQTPSHQVTQMGQEVILRCVPISNHLYFYWYRQILGQKVEFLVSFYNNEISEKSEIFDDQFSVERPDGSNFTLKIRSTKLEDSAMYFCASSDDRNTEAFFGQGTRLTVV.

The chain combines TRBV7-2 with TRBJ2-3, with D possibly being TRBD2 (7 bases). CDR1 and CDR2 (germline): SGHTA, FQGNSA. V was trimmed by 5 bases and J by 2 bases, leaving 17 bases between them. CDR3 length: 16 amino acids. CDR3 amino acids: CASSGGAGLNTDTQYF. DNA of the CDR3: TGTGCCAGCAGCGGGGGGGCGGGACTCAACACAGATACGCAGTATTTT. The full variable domain, rest sourced from reference TRBV7-2 and TRBJ2-3, is GAGVSQSPSNKVTEKGKDVELRCDPISGHTALYWYRQSLGQGLEFLIYFQGNSAPDKSGLPSDRFSAERTGGSVSTLTIQRTQQEDSAVYLCASSGGAGLNTDTQYFGPGTRLTVL.

This clonotype was counted only a few times. The chain is built from TRBV28 and TRBJ1-2; D remains ambiguous. This CDR3 contains 15 residues. The germline V gene encodes CDR1 MDHEN and CDR2 SYDVKM. Trimming left V 4 bases short and J 4 bases short, with 16 bases between. CDR3 sequence reads: CASSSPGVGGYGYTF. The CDR3 nucleotides read TGTGCCAGCAGTTCCCCGGGCGTAGGAGGCTATGGCTACACCTTC.

The chain links TRBV12-3 or TRBV12-4 to TRBJ2-1; TRBD2 aligns across 7 bases. CDR3 length: 15 amino acids. The trim removed 6 bases at V and 0 bases at J, leaving 5 bases unmatched. CDR3 amino acids: CASRLSGYSYNEQFF. The CDR3 DNA reads TGTGCCAGCAGACTTAGCGGGTACTCCTACAATGAGCAGTTCTTC.

This chain joins TRBV20-1 and TRBJ1-5; possibly TRBD1 for D (6 bases). CDR3 length: 12 residues. V lost 3 bases and J lost 7, with 10 bases in between. Germline V CDR1 and CDR2: DFQATT, SNEGSKA (reference sequence). This CDR3 reads CSASGRGQPQHF. For the CDR3, the DNA is TGCAGTGCTAGTGGGAGGGGGCAGCCCCAGCATTTT.

The rearrangement links TRBV7-9 to TRBJ2-7, with no clear D. V shed 5 bases and J shed 1 base, with 12 bases lying between them. Germline V gene lookup returns CDR1 SEHNR and CDR2 FQNEAQ (reference sequence). CDR3 length equals 14 residues. As DNA, the CDR3 is TGTGCCAGCAGCCCCCCGGGTCGATCCTACGAGCAGTACTTC. Translating gives CASSPPGRSYEQYF.

This clonotype was counted ten times or more. CDR3 residues: CAWMKSSYEQYF. CDR3 bases: TGTGCCTGGATGAAGAGCTCCTACGAGCAGTACTTC. The chain has TRBV30 and TRBJ2-7, with D uncertain. Trimming took 4 bases from V and 0 from J, leaving 7 bases between them. This CDR3 contains 12 residues. CDR1 is GTSNPN, CDR2 SVGIG, per germline (reference sequence).

This clonotype has only a few counts. The chain uses TRBV14 and TRBJ1-1; D possibly corresponds to TRBD1 (6 bases). Deletions cut 3 bases from V and 4 bases from J, with 12 bases between. There are 14 residues in the CDR3. CDR1 SGHDN and CDR2 FVKESK come from the germline V gene. In DNA form, the CDR3 reads TGTGCCAGCAGCCATTTACAGGGCGGCACTGAAGCTTTCTTT. It translates to CASSHLQGGTEAFF.